The source of this T cell receptor (beta chain) is a study of tissue T cells after allogeneic stem cell transplantation. A few counts support this clone. TCRdb's copy holds only in-frame clones and misses some; the assay was immunoSEQ multiplex PCR. The sample lists around 5,000 clones, 55% to 75% occurring once. CDR3 length: 12 residues. V was cut by 6 bases and J by 7 bases, with 9 bases left in between. The genes are TRBV12-3 or TRBV12-4 and TRBJ2-2, with D uncertain. The TCR was taken from an older female donor with lung cancer. The sequenced sample was tissue from the colon, obtained at autopsy. CDR3 DNA sequence: TGTGCCAGCAGACTTGCCCACGGGGAGCTGTTTTTT. Protein: CASRLAHGELFF.